This T cell receptor beta chain was sequenced in a study of cytomegalovirus exposure and HLA in healthy donors. The CDR3 sequence is 16 residues long. The J segment lost 5 bases and the V segment lost 6 bases, leaving 14 bases of the junction unmatched. Germline-derived CDR1 and CDR2 are LNHDA and SQIVND (reference sequence). Vbeta (60) and Jbeta (13) primers were used in the PCR. Per the original methods: Later, an analysis found roughly 80 million unique TCR beta chains, and approximately 10 million of these were shared. Using immunoSEQ multiplex PCR, the repertoire was profiled, and TCRdb retains in-frame clones only, with some absent. V, J and clone size derive from that table, while D and trimming were established from the DNA sequence. The sample comprises 95,000 to 150,000 clones, 80% of which are singletons, and around 9.5% rests with the top ten. Findings and caveats of the study: Most TCRs appeared rarely, but some public TCRs recurred in many donors. Indistinguishable V segments, including TRBV6-2 and TRBV6-3, were excluded.

Regarding this clone: What it binds is not known.

The specimen was PBMCs. The chain is built from TRBV19 and TRBJ1-1, with 8 bases fitting TRBD1. The origin of this receptor is a female donor in good health and CMV-seropositive. The CDR3 region is CASRGGTGGSRTEAFF. CDR3 in DNA: TGTGCCAGTAGAGGCGGGACAGGAGGGAGTCGAACTGAAGCTTTCTTT.